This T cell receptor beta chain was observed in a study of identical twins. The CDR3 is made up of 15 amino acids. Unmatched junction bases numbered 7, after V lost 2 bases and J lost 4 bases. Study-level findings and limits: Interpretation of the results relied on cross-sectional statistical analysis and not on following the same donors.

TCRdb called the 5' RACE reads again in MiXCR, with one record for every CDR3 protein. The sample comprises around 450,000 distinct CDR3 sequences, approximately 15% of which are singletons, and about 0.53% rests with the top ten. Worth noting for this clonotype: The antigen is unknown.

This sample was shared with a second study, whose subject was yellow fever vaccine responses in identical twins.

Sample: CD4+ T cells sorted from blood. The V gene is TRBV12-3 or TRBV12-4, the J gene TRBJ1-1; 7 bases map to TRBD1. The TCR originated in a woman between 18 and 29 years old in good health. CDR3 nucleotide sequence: TGTGCCAGCAGTTTAATCGACAGGGAGGGCACTGAAGCTTTCTTT. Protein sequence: CASSLIDREGTEAFF.